This TCR beta chain was observed in a study of OX40 agonist ivuxolimab in advanced cancers. Study-wide background: Patients were roughly 87% male with ages roughly 20 to 90, mean about 65.

Patients with a history of autoimmune disease or on systemic immunosuppression were excluded. Study results and limitations: Low normalized T-cell clonal expansion also characterized some of the nonresponders.

Comments on this clone: Its antigen is currently unknown.

Assay: immunoSEQ multiplex PCR; the TCRdb copy retains only in-frame clones and omits some. The repertoire includes approximately 50,000 clones, 80% of them detected once, and 3% to 5% sits in the top ten. This TCR was recovered from an adult with an advanced solid tumor such as melanoma, head and neck, liver or kidney cancer. Sequenced material: CD4+ or CD8+ T cells sorted from blood, taken in a trial of the OX40 agonist ivuxolimab.

The CDR3 nucleotides are TGCGCCAGCAGCACTAGAACAGGGCGCACAGATACGCAGTATTTT. This encodes CASSTRTGRTDTQYF. The chain couples TRBV5-1 to TRBJ2-3; D may be TRBD1 (6 bases). Trimming removed 4 bases from V and 1 base from J, with 13 bases in between. CDR1 is SGHRS and CDR2 is YFSETQ in the germline V gene. The CDR3 contains 15 residues.